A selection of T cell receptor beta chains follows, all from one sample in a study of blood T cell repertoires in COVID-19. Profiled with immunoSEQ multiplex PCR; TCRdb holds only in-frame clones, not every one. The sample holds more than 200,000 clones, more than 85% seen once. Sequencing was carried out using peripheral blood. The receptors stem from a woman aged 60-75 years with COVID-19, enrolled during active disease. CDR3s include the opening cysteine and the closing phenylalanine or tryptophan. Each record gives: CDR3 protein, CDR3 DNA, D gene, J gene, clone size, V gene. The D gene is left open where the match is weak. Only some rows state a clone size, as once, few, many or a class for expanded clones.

CASSLETGGTGANVLTF TGTGCCAGCAGTTTGGAAACAGGGGGAACTGGGGCCAACGTCCTGACTTTC TRBD1 TRBJ2-6 . TRBV28
CATTPVAGGGYTF TGTGCCACCACCCCAGTGGCCGGGGGGGGCTACACCTTC . TRBJ1-2 . TRBV2
CASSRAGLSNQPQHF TGTGCCAGTAGTAGGGCGGGGTTGAGCAATCAGCCCCAGCATTTT . TRBJ1-5 . TRBV19
CASSKDVAGLSSYNEQFF TGTGCCAGCAGCAAAGACGTGGCGGGACTAAGCTCCTACAATGAGCAGTTCTTC TRBD2 TRBJ2-1 . TRBV7-3
CSASRSNQPQHF TGCAGTGCTAGTCGTAGCAATCAGCCCCAGCATTTT . TRBJ1-5 once TRBV20-1
CASSYSRTGKSPLHF TGTGCCAGCAGTTACTCACGGACAGGGAAATCACCCCTCCACTTT TRBD1 TRBJ1-6 few TRBV6-5
CASSVSQIAGYTF TGTGCCAGCAGCGTATCCCAAATCGCGGGCTACACCTTC . TRBJ1-2 . TRBV9
CASSEDGGRPGEQFF TGTGCCAGCAGTGAAGATGGCGGGAGACCAGGGGAGCAGTTCTTC TRBD2 TRBJ2-1 once TRBV6-1
CASSLGGQGNTEAFF TGTGCCAGCAGTTTAGGAGGACAGGGGAACACTGAAGCTTTCTTT TRBD1 TRBJ1-1 . TRBV28
CASSLGPGTSGYEQYF TGTGCCAGCAGCTTAGGCCCCGGGACTAGCGGCTACGAGCAGTACTTC TRBD2 TRBJ2-7 . TRBV7-2
CASRMGGNQETQYF TGTGCCAGCAGGATGGGGGGGAACCAAGAGACCCAGTACTTC TRBD2 TRBJ2-5 once TRBV28
CSVGQGSGETQYF TGCAGCGTCGGACAGGGTTCAGGAGAGACCCAGTACTTC TRBD1 TRBJ2-5 . TRBV29-1
CASSRSWGKTGTSGSLDNEQFF TGCGCCAGCAGCCGAAGTTGGGGGAAGACCGGGACTAGCGGGAGTCTCGACAATGAGCAGTTCTTC TRBD2 TRBJ2-1 . TRBV4-1
CASSTWEVGDTQYF TGCGCCAGCAGCACCTGGGAGGTAGGAGATACGCAGTATTTT . TRBJ2-3 . TRBV5-1
CASLAGTEVEAFF TGTGCCAGCCTCGCCGGGACAGAAGTTGAAGCTTTCTTT TRBD1 TRBJ1-1 few TRBV12-3/TRBV12-4
CASSLWGGGYEQYF TGTGCCAGCAGTTTATGGGGGGGTGGGTACGAGCAGTACTTC . TRBJ2-7 . TRBV28
CASSQMVQTTNYGYTF TGTGCCAGCAGCCAAATGGTACAGACGACTAACTATGGCTACACCTTC . TRBJ1-2 . TRBV4-2
CSVSGIAPYEQYF TGCAGCGTGAGCGGCATAGCCCCCTACGAGCAGTACTTC . TRBJ2-7 . TRBV29-1
CAWSYGQGTQPQHF TGTGCCTGGAGTTACGGACAGGGTACGCAGCCCCAGCATTTT TRBD1 TRBJ1-5 once TRBV30
CAWSVGGWGTDTQYF TGTGCCTGGAGTGTAGGGGGATGGGGCACAGATACGCAGTATTTT . TRBJ2-3 . TRBV30
CAISEGGAKNIQYF TGTGCCATCAGTGAGGGCGGAGCCAAAAACATTCAGTACTTC . TRBJ2-4 . TRBV10-3
CASSSGQGSRAFF TGTGCCAGCAGCTCGGGACAGGGTAGTAGGGCTTTCTTT TRBD1 TRBJ1-1 . TRBV7-9
CASSYRQGWEKLFF TGTGCCAGCAGTTACCGACAGGGATGGGAAAAACTGTTTTTT TRBD1 TRBJ1-4 . TRBV6-5
CASRGDTVEAFF TGTGCCAGCAGAGGTGACACAGTCGAAGCTTTCTTT . TRBJ1-1 . TRBV28
CASTLFPVGGLKSRGNEQFF TGTGCCAGCACCCTATTTCCCGTCGGGGGGCTTAAGTCCCGAGGGAATGAGCAGTTCTTC . TRBJ2-1 once TRBV27
CASSPNFGGGDEKLFF TGTGCCAGCAGTCCCAATTTCGGAGGGGGCGATGAAAAACTGTTTTTT TRBD1 TRBJ1-4 . TRBV28
CASSTEASGTHEQFF TGTGCCAGCTCGACCGAGGCTAGCGGGACGCATGAGCAGTTCTTC TRBD2 TRBJ2-1 . TRBV6-4
CASSGASGWDSPLHF TGTGCCAGCAGCGGGGCTTCGGGGTGGGATTCACCCCTCCACTTT . TRBJ1-6 . TRBV9
CASSRGGRGSGNTIYF TGTGCCAGTAGTCGGGGAGGTCGCGGCTCTGGAAACACCATATATTTT . TRBJ1-3 . TRBV19
CASRQGASNTEAFF TGTGCCAGCAGACAGGGGGCATCGAACACTGAAGCTTTCTTT TRBD1 TRBJ1-1 . TRBV28
CASSQERQGKAFF TGTGCCAGCAGCCAAGAAAGACAGGGTAAAGCTTTCTTT TRBD1 TRBJ1-1 . TRBV4-2
CASSQAGQGSGYTF TGCGCCAGCAGCCAAGCGGGACAGGGGTCTGGCTACACCTTC TRBD1 TRBJ1-2 . TRBV4-1
CASSSGLAGFNEQFF TGCGCCAGCAGCTCGGGACTAGCGGGTTTCAATGAGCAGTTCTTC TRBD2 TRBJ2-1 . TRBV5-1
CAWSLGGDTEAFF TGTGCCTGGAGTTTAGGGGGGGACACTGAAGCTTTCTTT . TRBJ1-1 once TRBV30
CASSLGGQGFVQPQHF TGTGCCAGCAGCTTAGGGGGACAGGGGTTTGTTCAGCCCCAGCATTTT TRBD1 TRBJ1-5 . TRBV7-9
CASSLTGVNEKLFF TGTGCCAGCAGCTTGACAGGAGTAAATGAAAAACTGTTTTTT . TRBJ1-4 . TRBV5-6
CASTREEGNQPQHF TGTGCCAGCACCCGGGAGGAGGGCAATCAGCCCCAGCATTTT . TRBJ1-5 . TRBV6-5
CASSPRTGRDQPQHF TGCGCCAGCAGCCCGAGGACAGGGAGAGATCAGCCCCAGCATTTT TRBD1 TRBJ1-5 . TRBV5-1
CASSSTSGGVNEQFF TGTGCCAGTAGTTCAACTAGCGGGGGTGTCAATGAGCAGTTCTTC TRBD2 TRBJ2-1 . TRBV19
CASSPGTGNSNTEAFF TGTGCCAGCAGCCCCGGGACAGGAAATTCGAACACTGAAGCTTTCTTT TRBD1 TRBJ1-1 few TRBV11-2